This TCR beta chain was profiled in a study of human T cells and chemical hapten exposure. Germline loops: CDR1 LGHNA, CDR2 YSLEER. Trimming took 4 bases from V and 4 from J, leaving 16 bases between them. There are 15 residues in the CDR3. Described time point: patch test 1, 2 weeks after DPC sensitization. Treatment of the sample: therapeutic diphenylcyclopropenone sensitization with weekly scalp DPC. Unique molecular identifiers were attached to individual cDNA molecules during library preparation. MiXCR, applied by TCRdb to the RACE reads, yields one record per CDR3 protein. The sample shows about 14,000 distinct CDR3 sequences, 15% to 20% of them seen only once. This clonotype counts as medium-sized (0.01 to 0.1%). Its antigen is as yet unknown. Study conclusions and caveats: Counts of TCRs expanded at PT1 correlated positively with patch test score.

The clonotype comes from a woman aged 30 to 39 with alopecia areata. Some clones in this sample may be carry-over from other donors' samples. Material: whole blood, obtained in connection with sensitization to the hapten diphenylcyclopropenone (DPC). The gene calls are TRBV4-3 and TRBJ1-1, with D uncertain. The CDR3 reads CASSPVRGRGTEAFF. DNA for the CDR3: TGCGCCAGCAGCCCCGTCAGAGGTCGGGGCACTGAAGCTTTCTTT.